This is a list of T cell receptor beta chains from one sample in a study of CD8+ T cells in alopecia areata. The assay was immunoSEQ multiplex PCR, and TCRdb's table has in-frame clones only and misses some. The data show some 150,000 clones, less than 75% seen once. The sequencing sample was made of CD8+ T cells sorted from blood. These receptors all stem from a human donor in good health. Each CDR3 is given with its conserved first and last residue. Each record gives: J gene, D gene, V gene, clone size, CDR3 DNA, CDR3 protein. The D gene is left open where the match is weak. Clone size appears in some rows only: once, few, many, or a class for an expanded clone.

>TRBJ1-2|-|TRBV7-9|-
TGTGCCAGCAGCTTATCGCAGGATCGGGGCTACACCTTC
CASSLSQDRGYTF
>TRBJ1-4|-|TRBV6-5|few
TGTGCCAGCAGTTTATCGACTGGAGAAAAACTGTTTTTT
CASSLSTGEKLFF
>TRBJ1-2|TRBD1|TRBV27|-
TGTGCCAGCAGTTTTACAGGGGCTTCGATTAATGGCTACACCTTC
CASSFTGASINGYTF
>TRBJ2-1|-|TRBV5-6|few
TGTGCCAGCAGCTTGGACTCCGTGTACAATGAGCAGTTCTTC
CASSLDSVYNEQFF
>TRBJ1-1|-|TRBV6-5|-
TGTGCCAGCAGTTACAGGACCGGCACTGAAGCTTTCTTT
CASSYRTGTEAFF
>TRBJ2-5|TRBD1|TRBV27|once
TGTGCCAGCAGTTCCCCGGGACAGGGTTTGGAGACCCAGTACTTC
CASSSPGQGLETQYF
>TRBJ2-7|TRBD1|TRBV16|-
TGTGCCAGCAGCGACCGACAGGGGGCGTCCTACGAGCAGTACTTC
CASSDRQGASYEQYF
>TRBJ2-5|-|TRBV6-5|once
TGTGCCAGCAGTTACTCGATGGAGACCCAGTACTTC
CASSYSMETQYF
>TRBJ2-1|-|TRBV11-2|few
TGTGCCAGCAGCCTGACGAGGGGACAGTTCTTC
CASSLTRGQFF
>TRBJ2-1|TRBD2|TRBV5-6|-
TGTGCCAGCAGCCCCGGGACTAGCGGGATCCCCAATGAGCAGTTCTTC
CASSPGTSGIPNEQFF
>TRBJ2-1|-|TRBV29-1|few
TGCAGCGTTGAAGATTTCGGTAAACAGTTCTTC
CSVEDFGKQFF
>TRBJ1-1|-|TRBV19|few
TGTGCCAGTAACCTCGGCGGGGCTGGAGCTTTCTTT
CASNLGGAGAFF
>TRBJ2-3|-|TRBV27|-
TGTGCCAGCAGTTTTTCCGATACGCAGTATTTT
CASSFSDTQYF
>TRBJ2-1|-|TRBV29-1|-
TGCAGCGTCCCGGGAGACGGGAATGAGCAGTTCTTC
CSVPGDGNEQFF
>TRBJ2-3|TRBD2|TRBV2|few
TGTGCCAGCTGTAGCGGGAGGGCTAGCACAGATACGCAGTATTTT
CASCSGRASTDTQYF
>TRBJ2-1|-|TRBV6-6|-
TGTGCCAGCAGTTACTCGAGCCAGAGCTCCTACAATGAGCAGTTCTTC
CASSYSSQSSYNEQFF
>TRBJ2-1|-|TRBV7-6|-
TGTGCCAGCAGCAACATACTAGGAGTGGGCAATGAGCAGTTCTTC
CASSNILGVGNEQFF
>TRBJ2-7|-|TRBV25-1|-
TGTGCCAGCAGTGAAGCGTACGAGCAGTACTTC
CASSEAYEQYF
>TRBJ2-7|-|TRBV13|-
TGTGCCAGCAGCTCCGGGCCCTACGAGCAGTACTTC
CASSSGPYEQYF
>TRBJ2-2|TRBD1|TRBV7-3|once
TGTGCCAGCAGCTTAACCCCTGGACAGGCGAACACCGGGGAGCTGTTTTTT
CASSLTPGQANTGELFF
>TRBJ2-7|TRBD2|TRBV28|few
TGTGCCAGCCTCATTACGGGGGAGGGGTCCTACGAGCAGTACTTC
CASLITGEGSYEQYF
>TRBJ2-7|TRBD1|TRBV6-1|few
TGTGCCAGCAGTGAAGGGACAGGGGGCTACGAGCAGTACTTC
CASSEGTGGYEQYF
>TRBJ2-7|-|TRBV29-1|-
TGCAGCGTTCCTCCGGTGAGGACCTACGAGCAGTACTTC
CSVPPVRTYEQYF
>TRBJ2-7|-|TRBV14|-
TGTGCCAGCAGCCAAGGTCATTATGCGGAGTCCTACGAGCAGTACTTC
CASSQGHYAESYEQYF
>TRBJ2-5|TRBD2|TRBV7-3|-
TGTGCCAGCAGCTTAGGTTTAGCGGGAGTCAGAGAGACCCAGTACTTC
CASSLGLAGVRETQYF
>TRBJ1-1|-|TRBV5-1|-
TGCGCCAGCAGTCGTGGACCGGACAACACTGAAGCTTTCTTT
CASSRGPDNTEAFF
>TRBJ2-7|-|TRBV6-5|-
TGTGCCAGCAAGCAGGGCCCTACCTACGAGCAGTACTTC
CASKQGPTYEQYF
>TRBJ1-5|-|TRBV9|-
TGTGCCAGCAGCGTAGGACAGTTCAATCAGCCCCAGCATTTT
CASSVGQFNQPQHF
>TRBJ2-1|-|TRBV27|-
TGTGCCACCGCGGCGGCGGGCGTCCATGAGCAGTTCTTC
CATAAAGVHEQFF
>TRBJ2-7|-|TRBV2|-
TGTGCCAGCAGGCCGGGACTCGCGAACTCCTACGAGCAGTACTTC
CASRPGLANSYEQYF
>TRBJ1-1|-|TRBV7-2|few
TGTGCCAGCAGCTTATGGCCCCAAAGGGCCATGAACACTGAAGCTTTCTTT
CASSLWPQRAMNTEAFF
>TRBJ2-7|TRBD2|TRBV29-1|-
TGCAGCGTTGAAGATCGGGGACTAGCGGGAGCCGAGCAGTACTTC
CSVEDRGLAGAEQYF
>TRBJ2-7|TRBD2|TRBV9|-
TGTGCCAGCAGCGCCGGGACTAGCGTATACGAGCAGTACTTC
CASSAGTSVYEQYF
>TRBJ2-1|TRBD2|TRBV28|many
TGTGCCAGCAGTCTACTAGCGGGGGCCTACAATGAGCAGTTCTTC
CASSLLAGAYNEQFF
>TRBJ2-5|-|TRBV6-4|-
TGTGCCAGCAGTGAGGGGGCCCAAGGGAAGACCCAGTACTTC
CASSEGAQGKTQYF
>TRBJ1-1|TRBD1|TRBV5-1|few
TGCGCCAGCAGCTTTACAGGGGGCGTTGAAGCTTTCTTT
CASSFTGGVEAFF
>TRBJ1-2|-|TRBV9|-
TGTGCCAGCAGCGTAGGGACGGCTAACTATGGCTACACCTTC
CASSVGTANYGYTF
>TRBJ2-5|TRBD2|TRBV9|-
TGTGCCAGCAGCGCGGACACTAGCGGGAGTGTGACCCAGTACTTC
CASSADTSGSVTQYF
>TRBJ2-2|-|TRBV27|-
TGTGCCAGCAGTTTAATAGTAAACACCGGGGAGCTGTTTTTT
CASSLIVNTGELFF
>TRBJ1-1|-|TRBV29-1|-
TGCAGCGCCGGGGTAGGCACTGAAGCTTTCTTT
CSAGVGTEAFF
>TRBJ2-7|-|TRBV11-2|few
TGTGCCAGCAGCTTTAGTCCAGGTTACGCCTACGAGCAGTACTTC
CASSFSPGYAYEQYF
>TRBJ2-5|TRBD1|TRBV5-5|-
TGTGCCAGCAGCGGGGATACAGGGGCCGCATTGGGGACCCAGTACTTC
CASSGDTGAALGTQYF
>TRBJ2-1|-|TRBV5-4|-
TGTGCCAGCAGCTTGGTCGGGGCCCAAGACAATGAGCAGTTCTTC
CASSLVGAQDNEQFF
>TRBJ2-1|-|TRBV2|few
TGTGCCAGCAGGATCGTCGGAAACTACAATGAGCAGTTCTTC
CASRIVGNYNEQFF
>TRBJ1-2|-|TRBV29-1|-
TGCAGCGTTTGGGCAGGGATAGACTATGGCTACACCTTC
CSVWAGIDYGYTF